The 29 T cell receptor beta chains below were found in one sample sequenced in a study of PD-1 blockade in classical Hodgkin lymphoma. This table comes from immunoSEQ multiplex PCR, and its TCRdb copy is limited to in-frame clones, with some not included. The sample records nearly 100,000 clones, approximately 88% being singletons. Each of the patients experienced relapse following autologous stem cell transplantation, and their brentuximab vedotin exposure differed. This material consisted of peripheral blood mononuclear cells (PBMCs), taken at baseline. These receptors all come from a human donor with classical Hodgkin lymphoma.

V gene TRBV27 combines with J gene TRBJ1-2, with D unclear. The CDR3 runs to 15 residues. V lost 5 bases, J lost 2 bases, and 15 bases lay in between. Germline V gene data show CDR1 as MNHEY and CDR2 as SMNVEV (reference sequence). CDR3 sequence (DNA): TGTGCCAGCAGTCCGTACCTCGACAAGAACTATGGCTACACCTTC. This sequence encodes CASSPYLDKNYGYTF.

The V call is TRBV10-1, the J call TRBJ2-1; 12 bases are a match to TRBD2. Trimming cost V 6 bases and J 0 bases; bases outside gene matches: 3. CDR1 is WNHNN and CDR2 is SYGVQD in the germline V gene (reference sequence). The CDR3 loop spans 16 amino acids. The CDR3 region has the DNA TGCGCCAGCAGCCGGACTAGCGGGAACTCCTACAATGAGCAGTTCTTC. Translation: CASSRTSGNSYNEQFF.

The chain has TRBV7-3 and TRBJ2-1, with 8 bases that match TRBD2. CDR3 length: 15 amino acids. Germline CDR1 reads SGHTA; CDR2 reads FQGTGA. V shed 2 bases, J shed 3 bases, and the junction held 3 bases outside the gene matches. The chain's CDR3 is CASSLRAGVYNEQFF. The CDR3 DNA sequence: TGTGCCAGCAGCTTACGAGCGGGAGTCTACAATGAGCAGTTCTTC.

J is TRBJ2-7 and V is TRBV4-3; 7 bases are shared with TRBD2. The CDR3 has 16 amino acids. Trimming at V came to 0 bases and at J to 3 bases, leaving 8 bases not matched to a gene. Germline-derived CDR1 and CDR2 are LGHNA and YSLEER. The CDR3 here is CASSQERSGIGYEQYF. Written as DNA, the CDR3 is TGCGCCAGCAGCCAAGAAAGGAGCGGGATAGGCTACGAGCAGTACTTC.

The DNA for the CDR3 is TGCGCCAGCAGGGGACGTAGCACTGAAGCTTTCTTT. It specifies CASRGRSTEAFF. This chain joins TRBV10-1 and TRBJ1-1, with D possibly being TRBD1 (5 bases). Germline CDR1 reads WNHNN; CDR2 reads SYGVQD (reference sequence). V shed 6 bases and J shed 4 bases, with 9 bases lying between them. This CDR3 region has 12 residues.

This clone was counted a single time. V is TRBV10-3 and J is TRBJ2-1; TRBD2 matches at 9 bases. This CDR3 spans 15 amino acids. Germline CDR1 and CDR2: ENHRY and SYGVKD. V was pared by 6 bases and J by 5 bases, with 8 bases of the junction left unmatched. The CDR3 nucleotides are TGTGCCATCAGGGTTAGCGGGAGATCCCACAATGAGCAGTTCTTC. Translation gives CAIRVSGRSHNEQFF.

The genes are TRBV10-3 and TRBJ1-1; 7 bases are a match to TRBD1. The J segment lost 7 bases and the V segment lost 2 bases, leaving 13 bases of the junction unmatched. The CDR3 is made up of 16 amino acids. Germline V gene sequence: CDR1 ENHRY, CDR2 SYGVKD. CDR3 protein: CAISEGPGDQGDEAFF. DNA of the CDR3: TGTGCCATCAGTGAGGGGCCGGGGGATCAGGGGGATGAAGCTTTCTTT.

The chain employs TRBV10-3 and TRBJ2-5; D remains unclear. Germline V gene sequence: CDR1 ENHRY, CDR2 SYGVKD. V lost 2 bases and J 3 bases, leaving 10 bases between the germline ends. This CDR3 has 14 residues. The CDR3 nucleotides read TGTGCCATCAGTGAGGGGCAATCCAAAGAGACCCAGTACTTC. Translated: CAISEGQSKETQYF.

V is TRBV29-1 and J is TRBJ2-1, with D perhaps matching TRBD1 (6 bases). The CDR3 has 13 amino acids. V dropped 5 bases and J dropped 8 bases, with 16 bases sitting between them. Germline V gene lookup returns CDR1 SQVTM and CDR2 ANQGSEA. CDR3 loop: CSVLGAPAYEQFF. CDR3 bases: TGCAGCGTTTTGGGGGCCCCCGCCTATGAGCAGTTCTTC.

CDR3 amino acids: CASSQERGTGTYNEQFF. DNA of the CDR3: TGCGCCAGCAGCCAAGAAAGGGGGACAGGGACCTACAATGAGCAGTTCTTC. The V and J genes are TRBV4-1 and TRBJ2-1; 9 nucleotides align to TRBD1. CDR3 length: 17 amino acids. Germline V gives CDR1 MGHRA, CDR2 YSYEKL. Trimming at V came to 0 bases and at J to 2 bases, leaving 5 bases not matched to a gene.

The CDR3 sequence: CASSIVSSSGNTIYF. The CDR3, as DNA: TGTGCCAGTAGTATTGTCTCAAGCTCTGGAAACACCATATATTTT. V usage is TRBV19 and J usage is TRBJ1-3; D is uncertain. Trimming removed 3 bases from V and 0 bases from J, with 9 bases in between. Germline V gene data show CDR1 as LNHDA and CDR2 as SQIVND (reference sequence). The CDR3 loop spans 15 amino acids.

This rearrangement joins TRBV4-2 to TRBJ2-5, with 11 bases fitting TRBD2. The CDR3 sequence is 16 residues long. Germline CDR1 and CDR2: LGHNA and YNFKEQ. The V gene end was trimmed by 4 bases and the J gene end by 2 bases; junction bases not matched to a gene: 6. The CDR3 loop is CASSLGTSGVQETQYF. CDR3 DNA sequence: TGTGCCAGCAGCCTAGGGACTAGCGGAGTGCAAGAGACCCAGTACTTC.

This clone was seen many times. The V call is TRBV7-9, the J call TRBJ2-2; 15 bases fit TRBD2. Germline values: CDR1 SEHNR, CDR2 FQNEAQ (reference sequence). The CDR3 is made up of 16 amino acids. After removal of 4 bases from V and 6 bases from J, the junction contained 3 bases not matched to a gene. Written as DNA, the CDR3 is TGTGCCAGCAGCTCAAGGACTAGCGGGAGGGCCGGGGAGCTGTTTTTT. Translation gives CASSSRTSGRAGELFF.

V is TRBV7-6 and J is TRBJ2-3; 9 positions agree with TRBD2. Germline values: CDR1 SGHVS, CDR2 FNYEAQ. With V trimmed by 5 bases and J by 4 bases, 7 bases remained unmatched. The CDR3 sequence is 15 residues long. The CDR3 is CASSPLAGVADTQYF. The CDR3 region has the DNA TGTGCCAGCAGCCCCTTAGCGGGAGTCGCAGATACGCAGTATTTT.

The V call is TRBV5-8, the J call TRBJ2-3; a weak D match, TRBD1 (6 bases). CDR3 length equals 14 residues. Trimming pared 4 bases from V and 4 bases from J, leaving 13 bases between. Germline-derived CDR1 and CDR2 are SGHTS and YDEGEE. CDR3 residues: CASSRGGVADTQYF. CDR3 sequence (DNA): TGTGCCAGCAGCCGAGGGGGAGTAGCAGATACGCAGTATTTT.

V and J are TRBV7-8 and TRBJ2-1; D is perhaps TRBD1 (6 bases). With 1 base removed from V and 12 bases from J, the gap between germline ends came to 13 bases. The V gene's germline CDR1 is SGHVS and CDR2 FQNEAQ. The CDR3 contains 13 residues. CDR3 in amino acids: CASSLELGQGQFF. As DNA, the CDR3 is TGTGCCAGCAGCTTAGAACTGGGACAAGGGCAGTTCTTC.

V and J are TRBV7-2 and TRBJ2-3, with 7 bases identical to TRBD2. Germline-derived CDR1 and CDR2 are SGHTA and FQGNSA. After removal of 4 bases from V and 5 bases from J, the junction contained 15 bases not matched to a gene. The CDR3 totals 17 residues. The CDR3 DNA reads TGTGCCAGCAGCTACCCTGTGAAGGGAGGGCCAGGAGATACGCAGTATTTT. Its protein product is CASSYPVKGGPGDTQYF. The variable domain in full, with the rest retrieved from reference TRBV7-2 and TRBJ2-3, is GAGVSQSPSNKVTEKGKDVELRCDPISGHTALYWYRQSLGQGLEFLIYFQGNSAPDKSGLPSDRFSAERTGGSVSTLTIQRTQQEDSAVYLCASSYPVKGGPGDTQYFGPGTRLTVL.

This chain uses TRBV7-2 with TRBJ1-2, with 7 bases matching TRBD1. The V gene's germline CDR1 is SGHTA and CDR2 FQGNSA. This CDR3 has 14 amino acids. V trimming: 4 bases; J trimming: 6 bases; junction bases outside the gene matches: 8. The CDR3 sequence: CASSSQGRSDGYTF. The CDR3 nucleotides read TGTGCCAGCAGCTCACAGGGGAGGTCGGATGGCTACACCTTC.

This clone was counted a few times. V is TRBV13 and J is TRBJ1-4; perhaps TRBD1 as D (5 bases). Germline assignment: CDR1 PRHDT and CDR2 FYEKMQ (reference sequence). The CDR3 runs 12 residues. V lost 5 bases, J lost 7 bases, and 8 bases lay in between. CDR3 sequence: CASSDTGEKLFF. In nucleotides, the CDR3 is TGTGCCAGCAGCGACACAGGTGAAAAACTGTTTTTT.

To note about this clone: A read error may produce the germline difference seen at one junction end. Other DNA sequences in this sample translate to the same CDR3. The V and J genes are TRBV5-4 and TRBJ2-3; 9 bases map to TRBD2. Per germline, CDR1 SGHNT and CDR2 YYREEE (reference sequence). This CDR3 is 15 amino acids long. The CDR3: CASSQEREALDTQYF. The CDR3 DNA is TGCGCCAGCAGCCAAGAGCGGGAGGCGCTAGATACGCAGTATTTT.

The chain combines TRBV11-2 with TRBJ2-1, with D tentatively TRBD1 (6 bases). Per the germline V gene, CDR1 is SGHAT and CDR2 is FQNNGV. This CDR3 is 15 amino acids long. Trimming left V 2 bases short and J 7 bases short, with 15 bases between. CDR3 in amino acids: CASSLIQGGENEQFF. CDR3 DNA: TGTGCCAGCAGCTTAATACAGGGTGGGGAAAATGAGCAGTTCTTC.

This clone was observed a handful of times. The rearrangement joins TRBV18 to TRBJ1-5; 7 bases fit TRBD1. CDR1 KGHSH and CDR2 LQKENI come from the germline V gene. The length of the CDR3 is 17 residues. Trimming removed 1 base from V and 2 bases from J; junction bases left unmatched: 8. CDR3 nucleotides: TGTGCCAGCTCACCACTTGGTCGCCAGGGGGGCAATCAGCCCCAGCATTTT. Protein product: CASSPLGRQGGNQPQHF.

This chain links TRBV19 with TRBJ2-7, with D maybe TRBD2 (6 bases). Germline loops: CDR1 LNHDA, CDR2 SQIVND (reference sequence). The CDR3 extends over 17 amino acids. V was pared by 2 bases and J by 3 bases, with 20 bases between. The CDR3 sequence is CASSISAVGLWVYEQYF. CDR3 DNA sequence: TGTGCCAGTAGTATATCGGCTGTGGGACTGTGGGTCTACGAGCAGTACTTC.

The J gene is TRBJ2-2, the V gene TRBV5-1; 12 bases are shared with TRBD1. The CDR3 has 16 residues. From germline, CDR1 is SGHRS and CDR2 YFSETQ. Trimming removed 4 bases from V and 7 bases from J; junction bases left unmatched: 8. CDR3 nucleotide sequence: TGCGCCAGCAGCCAAGACGGGACAGGGGGCTTCGGGGAGCTGTTTTTT. This codes for CASSQDGTGGFGELFF.

This chain joins TRBV5-4 and TRBJ2-1; tentatively, D is TRBD2 (5 bases). The germline CDR1 and CDR2 sequences are SGHNT and YYREEE (reference sequence). V lost 2 bases to trimming and J lost 8 bases, with 14 bases between them. The CDR3 is 14 residues long. The chain's CDR3 is CASSLTRAGDEQFF. In nucleotides, the CDR3 is TGTGCCAGCAGCTTAACCAGAGCCGGGGATGAGCAGTTCTTC.

The V and J genes are TRBV4-1 and TRBJ2-1; possible D gene TRBD2, 7 bases. This CDR3 region has 18 residues. The V end was cut by 0 bases, the J end by 4 bases, with 19 bases between. Germline CDR1 is MGHRA and CDR2 is YSYEKL. The DNA for the CDR3 is TGCGCCAGCAGCCAAGACAGTAGGGGGGGCTTACGGTACAATGAGCAGTTCTTC. Translating gives CASSQDSRGGLRYNEQFF.

The genes are TRBV5-1 and TRBJ2-3, with TRBD2 identical over 13 bases. With 0 bases clipped from V and 3 bases from J, the junction kept 10 bases outside the gene matches. This CDR3 spans 19 amino acids. Germline V gene sequence: CDR1 SGHRS, CDR2 YFSETQ. The CDR3 DNA is TGCGCCAGCAGCTTGGGCACTAGCGGGAGGGCCTCGGTGACAGATACGCAGTATTTT. Amino acid sequence: CASSLGTSGRASVTDTQYF.

This clone was detected once. This chain connects TRBV14 to TRBJ1-2, with 9 bases lining up with TRBD1. CDR1 and CDR2 (germline): SGHDN, FVKESK. Unmatched junction bases numbered 10, after V lost 6 bases and J lost 2 bases. This CDR3 has 16 residues. CDR3 bases: TGTGCCAGCAGACCTTTGGGACAGGGCGACAACTATGGCTACACCTTC. Translated, it gives CASRPLGQGDNYGYTF. Combining the CDR3 with reference TRBV14 and TRBJ1-2 gives the whole variable domain EAGVTQFPSHSVIEKGQTVTLRCDPISGHDNLYWYRRVMGKEIKFLLHFVKESKQDESGMPNNRFLAERTGGTYSTLKVQPAELEDSGVYFCASRPLGQGDNYGYTFGSGTRLTVV.

The chain links TRBV19 to TRBJ1-1; D is unclear. This CDR3 has 13 residues. Germline V lookup: CDR1 LNHDA, CDR2 SQIVND (reference sequence). V lost 3 bases to trimming and J lost 1 base, with 6 bases between them. Here the CDR3 DNA reads TGTGCCAGTAGTATTGGCCCGAACACTGAAGCTTTCTTT. Its translation: CASSIGPNTEAFF.